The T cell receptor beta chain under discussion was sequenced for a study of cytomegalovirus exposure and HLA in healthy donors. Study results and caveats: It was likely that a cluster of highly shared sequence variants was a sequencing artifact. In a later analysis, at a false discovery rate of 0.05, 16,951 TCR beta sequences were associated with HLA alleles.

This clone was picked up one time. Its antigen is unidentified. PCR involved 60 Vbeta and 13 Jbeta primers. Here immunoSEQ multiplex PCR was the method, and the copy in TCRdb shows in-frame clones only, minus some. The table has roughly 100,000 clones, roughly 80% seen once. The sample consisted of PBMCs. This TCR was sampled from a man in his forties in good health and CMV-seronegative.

The CDR3 nucleotides are TGTGCCGGGGGGGCAGATACGCAGTATTTT. Protein: CAGGADTQYF. V and J are TRBV6-1 and TRBJ2-3; 7 nucleotides match TRBD2. The CDR3 extends over 10 amino acids. V was pared by 11 bases and J by 4 bases, with 0 bases of the junction left unmatched. Looked up from germline, CDR1 is MNHNS and CDR2 is SASEGT.